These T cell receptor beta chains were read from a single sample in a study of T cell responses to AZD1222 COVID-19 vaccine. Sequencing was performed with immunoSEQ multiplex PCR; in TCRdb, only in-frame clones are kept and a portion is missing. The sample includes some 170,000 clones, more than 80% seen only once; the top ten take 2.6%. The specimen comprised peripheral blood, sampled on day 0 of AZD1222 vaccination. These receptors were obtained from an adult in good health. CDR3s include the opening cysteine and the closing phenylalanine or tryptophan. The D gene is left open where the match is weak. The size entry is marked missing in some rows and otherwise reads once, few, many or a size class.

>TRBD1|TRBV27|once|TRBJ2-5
TGTGCCAGCAAATCCGGGACAGGGAAGGATTCGACCCAGTACTTC
CASKSGTGKDSTQYF
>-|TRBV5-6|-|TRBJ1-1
TGTGCCAGCAGCGGAGAGACGGGGAACACTGAAGCTTTCTTT
CASSGETGNTEAFF
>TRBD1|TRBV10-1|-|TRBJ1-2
TGCGCCAGCAGTGGAGCAGGGGGTCAACATGGCTACACCTTC
CASSGAGGQHGYTF
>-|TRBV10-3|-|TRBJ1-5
TGTGCCATCAGTGATCAAGGCGATCAGCCCCAGCATTTT
CAISDQGDQPQHF
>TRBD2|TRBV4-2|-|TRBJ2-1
TGTGCCAGCAGCCCTGGGACTAGCGGGAGGAGCTCCTACAATGAGCAGTTCTTC
CASSPGTSGRSSYNEQFF
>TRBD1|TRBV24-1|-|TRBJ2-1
TGTGCCACCAGTGATTTGGGATTTACAGGGGTGGGGCAGTTCTTC
CATSDLGFTGVGQFF
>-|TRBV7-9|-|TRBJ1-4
TGTGCCAGCAGCGAATACGAGGGACTCGGACGGAATGAAAAACTGTTTTTT
CASSEYEGLGRNEKLFF
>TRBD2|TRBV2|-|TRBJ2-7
TGTGCCAGCAGTGTGGCGGGAGCGTCCTACGAGCAGTACTTC
CASSVAGASYEQYF
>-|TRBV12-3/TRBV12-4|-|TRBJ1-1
TGTGCCAGCAGTCAGGGCCCTGAAGCTTTCTTT
CASSQGPEAFF
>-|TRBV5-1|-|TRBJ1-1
TGCGCCAGCAGCTTGAGGGCAGGGACTGAAGCTTTCTTT
CASSLRAGTEAFF
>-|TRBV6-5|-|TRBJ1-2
TGTGCCAGCAGTATCGGGATTAACTATGGCTACACCTTC
CASSIGINYGYTF
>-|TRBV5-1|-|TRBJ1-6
TGCGCCAGCAGCCTCGGACAGCGAAATTCACCCCTCCACTTT
CASSLGQRNSPLHF
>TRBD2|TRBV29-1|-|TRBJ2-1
TGCAGCGGGGGGACTAGCGGTTACAATGAGCAGTTCTTC
CSGGTSGYNEQFF
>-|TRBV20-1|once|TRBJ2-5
TGCAGTGCTAGTGGGACTGGGTCCCAAGAGACCCAGTACTTC
CSASGTGSQETQYF
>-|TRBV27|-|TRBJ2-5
TGTGCCAGCAGTTATGGGGCCCAAGAGACCCAGTACTTC
CASSYGAQETQYF
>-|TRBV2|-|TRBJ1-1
TGTGCCAGCAGATGGACTTCGGGAACTGAAGCTTTCTTT
CASRWTSGTEAFF
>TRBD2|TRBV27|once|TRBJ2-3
TGTGCCAGCAGTTTCCTGGGAGGGTCCGAAGATACGCAGTATTTT
CASSFLGGSEDTQYF
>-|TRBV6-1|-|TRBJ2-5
TGTGCCAGCAGTGAATTGCCAGACCAAGAGACCCAGTACTTC
CASSELPDQETQYF
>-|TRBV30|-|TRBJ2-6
TGTGCGACTGCCCGAGGGGGGACCCCTCTTGGGGCCAACGTCCTGACTTTC
CATARGGTPLGANVLTF
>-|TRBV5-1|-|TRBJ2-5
TGCGCCAGCAGCTCGATCGTTCAAGAGACCCAGTACTTC
CASSSIVQETQYF
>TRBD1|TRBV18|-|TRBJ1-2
TGTGCCAGCTCACCACCGGACAGGGCCTATGGCTACACCTTC
CASSPPDRAYGYTF
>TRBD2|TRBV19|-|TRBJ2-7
TGTGCCACGAGGCGAGCGGGAGGTACCTACGAGCAGTACTTC
CATRRAGGTYEQYF
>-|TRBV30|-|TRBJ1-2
TGTGCCTGCCCCACGGTCCTTCGAGATGGCTACACCTTC
CACPTVLRDGYTF
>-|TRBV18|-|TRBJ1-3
TGTGCCAGCTCCCAAAGCCCGGGACATAGCTCTGGAAACACCATATATTTT
CASSQSPGHSSGNTIYF
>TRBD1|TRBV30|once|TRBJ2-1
TGTGCCTGGAGTTCCTCCTCGGGACAGGGGTACAATGAGCAGTTCTTC
CAWSSSSGQGYNEQFF